This paragraph reports one T cell receptor beta chain. Clones were read by immunoSEQ multiplex PCR, and TCRdb kept only the in-frame ones, dropping some. The sample includes 100,000 or so clones, almost 95% of them seen just once. These data come from a study of T cell changes during pregnancy in multiple sclerosis. This receptor was identified in a female donor with multiple sclerosis, enrolled in a pregnancy study. The sample was peripheral blood, taken before pregnancy.

CDR3 coding DNA: TGTGCCAGCTCACCCACCCCAGGGCCCCCCTACGAGCAGTACTTC. It yields the protein CASSPTPGPPYEQYF. The genes are TRBV18 and TRBJ2-7; D possibly corresponds to TRBD1 (5 bases). The CDR3 covers 15 residues. CDR1 and CDR2 (germline): KGHSH, LQKENI. V was cut by 3 bases and J by 2 bases, with 14 bases left in between.